This TCR beta chain derives from a study of cytomegalovirus exposure and HLA in healthy donors. The PCR used 60 Vbeta and 13 Jbeta primers. TCRdb keeps only in-frame clones here, not all; method: immunoSEQ multiplex PCR. The sample consists of about 160,000 clones, less than 90% of them appearing once. Broader study findings: In a later analysis, around 18,000 TCR beta sequences were associated with HLA alleles at 0.05 false discovery rate. What was likely a sequencing artifact was a cluster of highly shared sequence variants. Researchers counted around 180 TCR beta chains as cytomegalovirus-associated.

A remark on this clone: Its matching antigen is unknown.

This CDR3 is built from 15 residues. Deletions cut 2 bases from V and 10 bases from J, with 17 bases between. Germline-derived CDR1 and CDR2 are MNHNS and SASEGT. The source is a male donor in good health and CMV-seropositive. The source material was PBMCs. The chain carries TRBV6-1 and TRBJ1-4, with a weak D call TRBD1 (5 bases). CDR3 sequence: CASSEPPRQWGKLFF. DNA for the CDR3: TGTGCCAGCAGTGAACCCCCCCGACAGTGGGGAAAACTGTTTTTT.